The 22 T cell receptor beta chains presented below share a single source sample, sequenced in a study of blood T cell repertoires in COVID-19. Here immunoSEQ multiplex PCR was the method, and the copy in TCRdb shows in-frame clones only, minus some. The table has under 100,000 clones, approximately 84% seen once. Input material: peripheral blood. The receptors stem from an elderly man with active or convalescent COVID-19.

The V gene is TRBV19, the J gene TRBJ2-2; TRBD2 might be the D (5 bases). The V end was cut by 9 bases, the J end by 1 base, with 12 bases between. This CDR3 has 14 residues. The germline CDR1 and CDR2 sequences are LNHDA and SQIVND (reference sequence). Written as DNA, the CDR3 is TGTGCCAGCCCTAGCCCGGGGAACACCGGGGAGCTGTTTTTT. This gives the protein CASPSPGNTGELFF.

The rearrangement links TRBV2 to TRBJ2-7; a weak D match, TRBD1 (6 bases). The germline V gene has CDR1 SNHLY and CDR2 FYNNEI. This CDR3 is built from 14 residues. V shed 5 bases and J shed 0 bases, with 11 bases lying between them. The CDR3 bases are TGTGCCAGCAGTCTTGGACAGATCTCCTACGAGCAGTACTTC. Translating it yields CASSLGQISYEQYF. Full variable domain (rest looked up from reference TRBV2 and TRBJ2-7): EPEVTQTPSHQVTQMGQEVILRCVPISNHLYFYWYRQILGQKVEFLVSFYNNEISEKSEIFDDQFSVERPDGSNFTLKIRSTKLEDSAMYFCASSLGQISYEQYFGPGTRLTVT.

This chain joins TRBV11-2 and TRBJ2-3, with 8 nucleotides matching TRBD2. Germline V gene lookup returns CDR1 SGHAT and CDR2 FQNNGV. V shed 1 base and J 1 base; nucleotides not matched to a gene: 7. This CDR3 comprises 17 residues. CDR3 sequence reads: CASSLGRGGGGTDTQYF. The CDR3 DNA is TGTGCCAGCAGCTTAGGCCGGGGGGGTGGAGGCACAGATACGCAGTATTTT.

CDR3 nucleotides: TGCAGTGCTAGTCCCGGGGAGACCCAGTACTTC. This sequence encodes CSASPGETQYF. The V gene is TRBV20-1, the J gene TRBJ2-5; D gene ambiguous. The CDR3 totals 11 residues. Trimming took 3 bases from V and 5 from J, leaving 7 bases between them. CDR1 is DFQATT, CDR2 SNEGSKA, per germline (reference sequence).

The rearrangement uses TRBV11-2 and TRBJ1-1; no clear D. There are 15 residues in the CDR3. The V and J ends lost 5 bases and 1 base respectively, with 14 bases between them. Germline V gene lookup returns CDR1 SGHAT and CDR2 FQNNGV. The CDR3 region has the DNA TGTGCCAGCAGCCTTCTAACGGGATCGAACACTGAAGCTTTCTTT. Translation gives CASSLLTGSNTEAFF.

This clone was seen a handful of times. The genes are TRBV27 and TRBJ1-1, with a tentative D call TRBD1 (6 bases). The germline V gene has CDR1 MNHEY and CDR2 SMNVEV (reference sequence). V was pared by 6 bases and J by 5 bases, with 19 bases between. The CDR3 is 15 residues long. CDR3 loop: CASSIDITQGTEAFF. The CDR3 nucleotides read TGTGCCAGCAGCATAGACATCACCCAGGGGACTGAAGCTTTCTTT.

The chain is built from TRBV13 and TRBJ2-3, with a possible D match to TRBD2 (7 bases). CDR1 is PRHDT, CDR2 FYEKMQ, per germline (reference sequence). The CDR3 extends over 15 amino acids. V lost 7 bases to trimming and J lost 2 bases, with 16 bases between them. CDR3 sequence (DNA): TGTGCCAGCACCCGGCGGGGGCCAAACACAGATACGCAGTATTTT. Translated: CASTRRGPNTDTQYF.

The rearrangement links TRBV18 to TRBJ2-5; D is ambiguous. V was pared by 3 bases and J by 7 bases, with 15 bases between. Germline loops: CDR1 KGHSH, CDR2 LQKENI. This CDR3 spans 14 amino acids. The CDR3 reads CASSPVSAVGTQYF. The CDR3 region has the DNA TGTGCCAGCTCACCCGTCAGTGCGGTAGGGACCCAGTACTTC.

This clone was found once. This rearrangement joins TRBV5-8 to TRBJ2-1, with 9 bases aligning to TRBD1. V was clipped by 3 bases and J by 5 bases; unmatched bases: 3. CDR3 size: 14 residues. Germline values: CDR1 SGHTS, CDR2 YDEGEE. Written as DNA, the CDR3 is TGTGCCAGCAGCTCATGGACAGGGGACAATGAGCAGTTCTTC. As protein: CASSSWTGDNEQFF.

This clone was detected only a few times. V and J are TRBV3-1 (or the pseudogene TRBV3-2) and TRBJ1-6; D is uncertain. This CDR3 has 17 residues. The germline V gene encodes CDR1 LGHDT and CDR2 YNNKEL (reference sequence). Trimming stripped 0 bases from V and 6 bases from J, with 15 bases between. For the CDR3, the DNA is TGTGCCAGCAGCCAAGATAGTCAAGAAGCTTGTAATTCACCCCTCCACTTT. Its protein is CASSQDSQEACNSPLHF.

This chain connects TRBV4-3 to TRBJ2-7, with D possibly matching TRBD2 (5 bases). Per the germline V gene, CDR1 is LGHNA and CDR2 is YSLEER. Trimming left V 0 bases short and J 6 bases short, with 15 bases between. CDR3 length equals 15 residues. The chain's CDR3 is CASSQDRGVKGEQYF. The CDR3 DNA follows: TGCGCCAGCAGCCAAGATCGGGGAGTAAAGGGCGAGCAGTACTTC.

The genes are TRBV27 and TRBJ1-6, with D uncertain. The CDR3 extends over 13 amino acids. Trimming removed 2 bases at V and 10 bases at J, with 9 bases between. Germline CDR1 and CDR2: MNHEY and SMNVEV (reference sequence). The CDR3 region is CASSLGSSSPLHF. CDR3 DNA sequence: TGTGCCAGCAGTTTAGGCAGTTCCTCACCCCTCCACTTT.

The DNA of the CDR3 is TGTGCCAGCAGCTTAGTACGAGACAGGGGGCGCCGGGACAATCAGCCCCAGCATTTT. This encodes CASSLVRDRGRRDNQPQHF. The V and J genes are TRBV7-9 and TRBJ1-5; 10 bases are a match to TRBD1. CDR3 length equals 19 residues. The V segment lost 1 base and the J segment 3 bases; nucleotides outside the gene matches: 12. CDR1 is SEHNR, CDR2 FQNEAQ, per germline (reference sequence). The full variable domain, rest sourced from reference TRBV7-9 and TRBJ1-5, is DTGVSQNPRHKITKRGQNVTFRCDPISEHNRLYWYRQTLGQGPEFLTYFQNEAQLEKSRLLSDRFSAERPKGSFSTLEIQRTEQGDSAMYLCASSLVRDRGRRDNQPQHFGDGTRLSIL.

This clone was picked up many times. The V and J genes are TRBV4-1 and TRBJ2-2, with TRBD2 matching 7 bases. Germline CDR1 MGHRA, CDR2 YSYEKL. Germline trimming cut 4 bases from V and 0 bases from J; bases unmatched to any gene: 8. The CDR3 is 17 residues long. The CDR3 nucleotides are TGCGCCAGCAGCCCTCGGGGTGCGGGGGCGAACACCGGGGAGCTGTTTTTT. This sequence encodes CASSPRGAGANTGELFF.

Only a few counts were recorded for this clone. The rearrangement links TRBV6-5 to TRBJ2-4; D not certain. CDR1 MNHEY and CDR2 SVGAGI come from the germline V gene. This CDR3 is built from 13 residues. V was pared by 6 bases and J by 5 bases, with 11 bases between. CDR3 sequence (DNA): TGTGCCAGCAGCCGTAGCCAAGAAAACATTCAGTACTTC. As protein: CASSRSQENIQYF.

V is TRBV5-3 and J is TRBJ1-2; 7 bases are shared with TRBD1. TRBV5-3 is identified as an open reading frame with a role that is uncertain. This CDR3 spans 15 amino acids. Trimming at V came to 4 bases and at J to 3 bases, leaving 9 bases not matched to a gene. DNA of the CDR3: TGTGCCAGAAGCCCCATTACAGGACAGGACTATGGCTACACCTTC. This encodes CARSPITGQDYGYTF.

This clone occurred once. The chain recombines TRBV14 with TRBJ1-4; weak D call: TRBD1 (5 bases). The CDR3 covers 15 residues. V lost 1 base and J 5 bases, leaving 11 bases between the germline ends. Germline lookup yields CDR1 SGHDN and CDR2 FVKESK. For the CDR3, the DNA is TGTGCCAGCAGCCAAGGCGGGGGAATGAATGAAAAACTGTTTTTT. This encodes CASSQGGGMNEKLFF.

This sequence joins TRBV3-1 (or the pseudogene TRBV3-2) and TRBJ2-7; D not resolved. Germline V CDR1 and CDR2: LGHDT, YNNKEL (reference sequence). The CDR3 runs 11 residues. V shed 2 bases and J shed 3 bases, with 2 bases lying between them. The CDR3 is CASSQHYEQYF. The CDR3 DNA sequence: TGTGCCAGCAGCCAACACTACGAGCAGTACTTC.

This clone was seen just once. The chain employs TRBV6-5 and TRBJ1-1; 8 bases are a match to TRBD1. Trimming at V came to 2 bases and at J to 4 bases, leaving 3 bases not matched to a gene. The germline V gene has CDR1 MNHEY and CDR2 SVGAGI. The length of the CDR3 is 14 residues. CDR3 residues: CASSYRTGSTEAFF. The CDR3 DNA is TGTGCCAGCAGTTACCGGACAGGGTCCACTGAAGCTTTCTTT.

The chain recombines TRBV7-2 with TRBJ2-5; 13 bases align to TRBD2. CDR1 SGHTA and CDR2 FQGNSA come from the germline V gene. Unmatched junction bases numbered 8, after V lost 5 bases and J lost 5 bases. The CDR3 loop spans 16 amino acids. CDR3 DNA sequence: TGTGCCAGCAGCCCTCGGACTAGCGGGGGTTCGGAGACCCAGTACTTC. Protein: CASSPRTSGGSETQYF.

The table lists this clone with a few counts. J is TRBJ1-5 and V is TRBV6-2 or TRBV6-3; D is uncertain. Germline V CDR1 and CDR2: MNHEY, SVGEGT. The CDR3 extends over 13 amino acids. V gave up 0 bases and J gave up 5 bases, with 5 bases separating them. CDR3 sequence: CASSYSGYQPQHF. The CDR3 DNA reads TGTGCCAGCAGTTACTCGGGCTATCAGCCCCAGCATTTT.

The chain employs TRBV7-2 and TRBJ2-7, with TRBD1 as a possible D gene (6 bases). V lost 5 bases, J lost 2 bases, and 16 bases lay in between. This CDR3 region has 15 residues. Germline V lookup: CDR1 SGHTA, CDR2 FQGNSA. CDR3 in DNA: TGTGCCAGCAGCCCCTCCGGGACACGTACCTACGAGCAGTACTTC. Amino acid sequence: CASSPSGTRTYEQYF.